This T cell receptor (beta chain) was captured in a study of blood T cells in healthy people across ages. Broader study findings: A strong correlation was found between TCR beta diversity and the percentage of naive T cells.

On this clonotype itself: Its antigen is as yet unknown.

V was cut by 2 bases and J by 5 bases, with 12 bases left in between. Germline values: CDR1 SQVTM, CDR2 ANQGSEA. This CDR3 contains 13 residues. Primers used in a second PCR of about 7 to 11 cycles were a sample-barcoded 5' primer and a J-beta primer mix. Every cDNA molecule bore a tag from a template-switch adaptor containing 12 random nucleotides. TCRdb reprocessed the 5' RACE reads with MiXCR, giving one entry per CDR3 protein. The profile shows about 1 million distinct CDR3 sequences, roughly 24% of them singletons. These data were also reused for a study on T cells of mothers and their children.

The specimen sequenced was blood. The chain combines TRBV29-1 with TRBJ2-5; no clear D gene. The receptor was derived from a girl aged 2 to 10 in good health. This chain's CDR3 is CSVEYGGSETQYF. CDR3 sequence (DNA): TGCAGCGTTGAATATGGCGGATCTGAGACCCAGTACTTC.